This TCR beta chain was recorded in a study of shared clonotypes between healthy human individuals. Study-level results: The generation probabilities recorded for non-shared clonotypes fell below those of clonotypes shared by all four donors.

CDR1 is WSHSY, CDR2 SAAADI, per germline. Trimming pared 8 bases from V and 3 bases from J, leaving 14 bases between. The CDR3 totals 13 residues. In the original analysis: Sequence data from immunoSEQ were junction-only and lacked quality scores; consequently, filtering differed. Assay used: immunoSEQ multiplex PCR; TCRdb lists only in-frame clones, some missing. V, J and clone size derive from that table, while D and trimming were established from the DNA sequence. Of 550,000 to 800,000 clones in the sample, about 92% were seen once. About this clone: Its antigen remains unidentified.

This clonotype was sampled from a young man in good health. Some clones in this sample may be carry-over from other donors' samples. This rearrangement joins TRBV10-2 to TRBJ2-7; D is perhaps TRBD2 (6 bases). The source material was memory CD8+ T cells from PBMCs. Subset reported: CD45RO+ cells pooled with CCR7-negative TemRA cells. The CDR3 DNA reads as TGCGCCAGCTCTGCGGGGCTGGGCTACGAGCAGTACTTC. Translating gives CASSAGLGYEQYF.